This T cell receptor (beta chain) emerged from a study of PD-L1 blockade in urothelial cancer. Study summary: The authors examined blood 3 weeks (second dose) and 6 weeks after treatment start.

Libraries were prepared by immunoSEQ multiplex PCR; TCRdb keeps only in-frame clonotypes and omits some of them. The data show roughly 90,000 clones, approximately 91% seen once. Trimming took 4 bases from V and 1 from J, leaving 10 bases between them. The CDR3 runs to 14 residues. The germline CDR1 and CDR2 sequences are GTSNPN and SVGIG (reference sequence). This clone has only a few counts. This TCR derives from a man aged 60 to 69 with urothelial cancer. The material was PBMCs, obtained around atezolizumab (anti-PD-L1) treatment. The chain recombines TRBV30 with TRBJ2-2; weak D call: TRBD1 (6 bases). The CDR3: CAWTRQVNTGELFF. CDR3 sequence (DNA): TGTGCCTGGACCAGACAGGTGAACACCGGGGAGCTGTTTTTT.